Sequencing of this T cell receptor beta chain was carried out in a study of cytomegalovirus exposure and HLA in healthy donors. The study, taken as a whole, reports: In a later analysis, HLA-C alleles had the fewest associated TCRs, DRB1 alleles the most. It was reported that TCR beta sequences correctly inferred the HLA-A and HLA-B alleles for most subjects.

In the case of this clone: Its antigen is as yet unknown. The junction departs from the called germline gene at one end, perhaps through a read error.

The PCR used 60 Vbeta and 13 Jbeta primers. Method: immunoSEQ multiplex PCR; TCRdb's copy keeps in-frame clones and lacks some. The sample lists roughly 130,000 clones; 80% were seen once. Germline-derived CDR1 and CDR2 are LGHNA and YSLEER. This CDR3 has 14 residues. This sequence joins TRBV4-3 and TRBJ2-6; D might be TRBD1 (5 bases). The source is a male donor in good health and CMV-seronegative. The sample consisted of PBMCs. CDR3 DNA sequence: TGCGCCAGCAGCTCAACCAGGGTCGGCAACGGCCTGACTTTC. Its translation: CASSSTRVGNGLTF.